This T cell receptor beta chain originates from a study of T cells in Graves' hyperthyroidism and ophthalmopathy. A single count supports this clonotype. Between the trimmed V and J ends, which lost 3 bases and 2 bases, there was a span of 13 bases. There are 15 residues in the CDR3. Germline V gene sequence: CDR1 SNHLY, CDR2 FYNNEI. Hyperthyroidism was newly diagnosed in patients aged 18 to 65 (duration under 2 months). Not enrolled were patients with uncontrolled infection, other autoimmune disease, pregnancy or lactation. The TCR beta CDR3 regions underwent amplification using RNA transcripts as the source. Using the HTBI primer set, a first-round RT-PCR was run on the TCR CDR3. TCRdb analysed the multiplex PCR reads with MiXCR anew, one entry per CDR3 protein. The sample consists of under 350,000 distinct CDR3 sequences, roughly 18% of them appearing once.

The sample consisted of blood. This chain connects TRBV2 to TRBJ2-5; maybe TRBD1 (7 bases). This receptor was identified in a woman aged 50 to 60 with Graves' hyperthyroidism. The CDR3 sequence: CASSEEGAGQETQYF. The CDR3 bases are TGTGCCAGCAGTGAGGAGGGGGCAGGGCAAGAGACCCAGTACTTC.